This T cell receptor beta chain was recorded in a study of shared clonotypes between healthy human individuals. Sequenced by immunoSEQ multiplex PCR; TCRdb stores in-frame clones only, minus some. The sample shows about 1 million clones, approximately 70% of them seen only once. With 7 bases clipped from V and 8 bases from J, the junction kept 13 bases outside the gene matches. The CDR3 has 15 amino acids. Per the germline V gene, CDR1 is SGHRS and CDR2 is YFSETQ. The receptor was derived from a man aged 18 to 29 in good health. Sequencing was done on a sample of memory CD4+ T cells sorted from blood. Subset: CD45RA-negative fraction. The chain links TRBV5-1 to TRBJ2-1; 9 bases are shared with TRBD1. CDR3 nucleotide sequence: TGCGCCAGCGGAGAATCGGGACAGGGAGGGGATGAGCAGTTCTTC. Encoded protein: CASGESGQGGDEQFF.